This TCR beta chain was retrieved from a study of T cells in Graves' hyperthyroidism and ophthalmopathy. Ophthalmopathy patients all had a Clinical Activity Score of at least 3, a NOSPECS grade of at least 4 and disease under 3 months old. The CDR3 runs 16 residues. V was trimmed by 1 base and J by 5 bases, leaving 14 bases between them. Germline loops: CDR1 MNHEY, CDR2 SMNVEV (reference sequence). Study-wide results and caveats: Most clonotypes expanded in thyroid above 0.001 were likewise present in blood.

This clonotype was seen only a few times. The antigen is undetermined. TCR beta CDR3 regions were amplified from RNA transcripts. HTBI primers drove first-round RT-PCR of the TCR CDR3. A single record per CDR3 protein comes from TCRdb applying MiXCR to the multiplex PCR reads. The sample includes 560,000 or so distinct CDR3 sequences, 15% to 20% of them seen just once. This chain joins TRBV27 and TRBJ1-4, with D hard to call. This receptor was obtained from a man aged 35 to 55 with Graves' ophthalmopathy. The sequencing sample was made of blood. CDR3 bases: TGTGCCAGCAGTTTATATGCGAACGCTTTAAATGAAAAACTGTTTTTT. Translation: CASSLYANALNEKLFF.